The 21 T cell receptor beta chains in this list originate from one sample, sequenced in a study of molecular identifiers for immune sequencing clone quantification. Each CDR3 protein gets one entry after TCRdb re-called the PCR reads with MiXCR. The repertoire holds about half a million distinct CDR3 sequences, 25% seen once, with 0.7% to 0.9% in the top ten. Sequenced material: naive CD8+ T cells from blood, with Jurkat cell RNA spiked in. Sample subset: FACS-sorted CD8+CD4-CCR7+CD45RA+ naive T cells. These TCRs come from a human donor in good health. Some libraries in this study had Jurkat cell RNA spiked in.

This clonotype was recorded once. At one end, the junction sequence differs from germline, possibly due to a read error. The CDR3 bases are TGCGCCAGCCGCCAAGCGGGGACCTACGAGCAGTACTTC. Its translation is CASRQAGTYEQYF. This chain connects TRBV4-3 to TRBJ2-7; TRBD2 matches 7 bases. This CDR3 is built from 13 residues. CDR1 LGHNA and CDR2 YSLEER come from the germline V gene.

This clonotype was observed a few times. The chain employs TRBV25-1 and TRBJ2-7; D is unclear. The CDR3 is made up of 13 amino acids. Trimming took off 3 bases at V and 2 bases at J, with 8 bases between the two ends. CDR1 and CDR2 from the germline V gene are MGHDK and SYGVNS. Here the CDR3 reads CASSDWKTYEQYF. As DNA, the CDR3 is TGTGCCAGCAGTGATTGGAAAACCTACGAGCAGTACTTC.

This clonotype was seen more than once but under ten times. The gene calls are TRBV19 and TRBJ2-1; no definite D call. V was shortened by 0 bases and J by 10 bases, with 7 bases between the two germline ends. There are 12 residues in the CDR3. Per germline, CDR1 LNHDA and CDR2 SQIVND (reference sequence). The CDR3 loop reads CASSIDQREQFF. CDR3 DNA sequence: TGTGCCAGTAGTATAGATCAACGGGAGCAGTTCTTC.

The chain uses TRBV7-6 and TRBJ1-1; D may be TRBD1 (6 bases). Per germline, CDR1 SGHVS and CDR2 FNYEAQ. V was cut by 5 bases and J by 1 base, with 14 bases left in between. This CDR3 comprises 15 residues. CDR3: CASSPSRGPNTEAFF. In DNA, the CDR3 is TGTGCCAGCAGCCCCAGCAGGGGTCCGAACACTGAAGCTTTCTTT.

There are a few counts of this clonotype. The rearrangement joins TRBV20-1 to TRBJ1-6, with D unresolved. The germline V gene encodes CDR1 DFQATT and CDR2 SNEGSKA (reference sequence). Trimming removed 0 bases from V and 8 bases from J, with 17 bases in between. The CDR3 has 16 residues. CDR3 protein: CSARDQDALWYSPLHF. CDR3 DNA sequence: TGCAGTGCTAGAGATCAGGATGCTCTGTGGTATTCACCCCTCCACTTT.

This clonotype was found many times. V gene TRBV5-6 combines with J gene TRBJ2-7; TRBD1 aligns across 10 bases. The V segment lost 4 bases and the J segment 4 bases; nucleotides outside the gene matches: 5. Germline-derived CDR1 and CDR2 are SGHDT and YYEEEE. The CDR3 is 14 residues long. The CDR3 nucleotides are TGTGCCAGCAGCCCTGGGACAGGGGAGTACGAGCAGTACTTC. Translating gives CASSPGTGEYEQYF.

This clonotype showed up many times. This chain connects TRBV9 to TRBJ2-5; tentative D call: TRBD1 (6 bases). Trimming took 0 bases from V and 1 from J, leaving 16 bases between them. The CDR3 loop spans 17 amino acids. Germline loops: CDR1 SGDLS, CDR2 YYNGEE. CDR3 in DNA: TGTGCCAGCAGCGTAGAGGCCGAAGGACAGTTCCAAGAGACCCAGTACTTC. Amino acid sequence: CASSVEAEGQFQETQYF.

This chain connects TRBV19 to TRBJ1-2, with D tentatively TRBD1 (6 bases). The CDR3 has 16 residues. The V end was cut by 3 bases, the J end by 2 bases, with 16 bases between. Germline V gene sequence: CDR1 LNHDA, CDR2 SQIVND (reference sequence). The CDR3 DNA is TGTGCCAGTAGTATCCCCGACAGGACGATCAACTATGGCTACACCTTC. Protein: CASSIPDRTINYGYTF.

This clonotype showed up many times. This chain links TRBV7-2 with TRBJ2-7; D may match TRBD1 or TRBD2 (5 bases each). Trimming cost V 7 bases and J 1 base, with 17 bases left between them. This CDR3 has 15 amino acids. Germline values: CDR1 SGHTA, CDR2 FQGNSA. The CDR3 reads CASNPGPLISYEQYF. CDR3 coding DNA: TGTGCCAGCAACCCGGGACCGCTGATATCCTACGAGCAGTACTTC.

This chain links TRBV3-1 with TRBJ2-1; tentatively, D is TRBD1 (6 bases). V was cut by 1 base and J by 4 bases, with 8 bases left in between. CDR1 and CDR2 (germline): LGHDT, YNNKEL (reference sequence). CDR3 length: 14 amino acids. CDR3: CASSQGGQYNEQFF. The CDR3 DNA sequence: TGTGCCAGCAGCCAAGGAGGACAGTACAATGAGCAGTTCTTC.

This clonotype showed up many times. The chain employs TRBV5-6 and TRBJ1-5; D gene uncertain. This CDR3 is 13 amino acids long. V lost 2 bases to trimming and J lost 6 bases, with 9 bases between them. Germline-derived CDR1 and CDR2 are SGHDT and YYEEEE. In DNA form, the CDR3 reads TGTGCCAGCAGCTTATCAGGTGCTCAGCCCCAGCATTTT. Residues: CASSLSGAQPQHF.

Concerning this clonotype: Given the absence of the conserved phenylalanine or tryptophan at the CDR3 end, a read error is likely. The chain recombines TRBV5-5 with TRBJ2-7; D is unresolved. The ends were cut back, 0 bases at V and 2 bases at J, with 12 bases in the middle. Germline CDR1 is SGHKS and CDR2 is YYEKEE (reference sequence). CDR3 size: 15 residues. The CDR3 DNA follows: TGTGCCAGCAGCTTGGCATGGCCTCCCGCCTACGAGCAGTACCTC. Translating gives CASSLAWPPAYEQYL.

This clonotype showed up many times. The gene calls are TRBV23-1 and TRBJ1-5; a possible D gene is TRBD1 (5 bases). TRBV23-1 counts as an open reading frame of uncertain function. The V end was cut by 0 bases, the J end by 0 bases, with 6 bases between. The CDR3 spans 15 residues. The CDR3 DNA follows: TGCGCCAGCAGTCAATCAGACAGTAGCAATCAGCCCCAGCATTTT. It specifies CASSQSDSSNQPQHF.

Comments on this clonotype: A much larger clonotype is one base distant, so this may be a read error. V and J are TRBV7-9 and TRBJ1-1; unclear D gene. This CDR3 contains 12 residues. Germline CDR1 and CDR2: SEHNR and FQNEAQ (reference sequence). Deletions cut 1 base from V and 11 bases from J, with 11 bases between. The CDR3 reads CASSLGMNDAFF. CDR3 DNA: TGTGCCAGCAGCTTAGGGATGAATGATGCTTTCTTT.

The gene calls are TRBV13 and TRBJ1-2; possible D gene TRBD1, 6 bases. The V gene's germline CDR1 is PRHDT and CDR2 FYEKMQ (reference sequence). V was shortened by 5 bases and J by 6 bases, with 19 bases between the two germline ends. CDR3 length: 15 residues. CDR3 protein: CASSPEGGEYDGYTF. CDR3 in DNA: TGTGCCAGCAGCCCAGAGGGGGGCGAGTACGATGGCTACACCTTC. Filled out from reference TRBV13 and TRBJ1-2, the complete variable domain reads AAGVIQSPRHLIKEKRETATLKCYPIPRHDTVYWYQQGPGQDPQFLISFYEKMQSDKGSIPDRFSAQQFSDYHSELNMSSLELGDSALYFCASSPEGGEYDGYTFGSGTRLTVV.

This sequence joins TRBV25-1 and TRBJ2-7; D perhaps matches TRBD2 (5 bases). Between the trimmed V and J ends, which lost 2 bases and 3 bases, there was a span of 14 bases. The germline gives CDR1 MGHDK, CDR2 SYGVNS. This CDR3 region has 15 residues. CDR3 sequence reads: CASSERGPLLYEQYF. The CDR3 nucleotides are TGTGCCAGCAGTGAACGCGGGCCTCTCCTCTACGAGCAGTACTTC.

Remarks on this clonotype: At one of its ends the junction is not consistent with the germline gene, which may arise from a read error. The chain is built from TRBV6-5 and TRBJ1-2, with D maybe TRBD1 (5 bases). This CDR3 has 15 residues. The germline gives CDR1 MNHEY, CDR2 SVGAGI. CDR3 in amino acids: CAGSYGAGSNYGYTF. CDR3 sequence (DNA): TGTGCCGGCAGTTACGGGGCAGGGTCTAACTATGGCTACACCTTC.

Details on this clonotype: A much larger clonotype is one base distant, so this may be a read error. The V and J genes are TRBV28 and TRBJ2-7; D is undetermined. CDR3 length equals 14 residues. The V gene's germline CDR1 is MDHEN and CDR2 SYDVKM. In DNA, the CDR3 is TGTGCCAGCAGTTTAGTGCAACGACCCTACGAGGAGTACTTC. Translated: CASSLVQRPYEEYF.

This clonotype was recorded many times. V is TRBV28 and J is TRBJ2-7; 9 bases match TRBD2. This CDR3 spans 13 amino acids. Germline V gives CDR1 MDHEN, CDR2 SYDVKM. V shed 4 bases, J shed 4 bases, and the junction held 2 bases outside the gene matches. In nucleotides, the CDR3 is TGTGCCAGCAGTTCCACTAGCGGGTACGAGCAGTACTTC. Translated, it gives CASSSTSGYEQYF.

V gene TRBV7-9 combines with J gene TRBJ2-7; weak D call: TRBD2 (6 bases). Trimming cost V 5 bases and J 7 bases, with 18 bases left between them. The CDR3 runs to 14 residues. Germline V gene sequence: CDR1 SEHNR, CDR2 FQNEAQ (reference sequence). CDR3 DNA sequence: TGTGCCAGCAGCCCGGGGGATGGGGCAGGAGAGCAGTACTTC. This translates into CASSPGDGAGEQYF.

This clonotype was seen a few times. V gene TRBV10-3 combines with J gene TRBJ2-7, with D hard to call. This CDR3 spans 15 amino acids. Trimming shortened V by 7 bases and J by 2 bases, and 18 bases separated the two germline ends. Germline assignment: CDR1 ENHRY and CDR2 SYGVKD. The CDR3 nucleotides are TGTGCCATCACTGATCCCCGGACGGCCACCTACGAGCAGTACTTC. It encodes CAITDPRTATYEQYF.